This T cell receptor beta chain was identified during a study of beta chain features in type 1 diabetes. General observations from the study: Shorter TCRB CDR3s, moderately but significantly so, were found in Type 1 diabetes patients in all four CD4+ subsets.

A note on this clone: Its antigen is undetermined.

The germline V and J ends were trimmed by 3 bases and 0 bases, with 12 bases remaining between them. The CDR3 is 16 amino acids. CDR1 and CDR2 from the germline V gene are KGHSH and LQKENI. Every bit of the isolated RNA underwent reverse transcription, so sequencing read expressed TCRB transcripts. Here immunoSEQ multiplex PCR was the method, and the copy in TCRdb shows in-frame clones only, minus some. The repertoire holds 300,000 to 350,000 clones, with 8% as singletons. Source material: central memory CD4+ T cells from blood. The chain links TRBV18 to TRBJ2-4; D might be TRBD2 (6 bases). This sequence was found in a woman under 30 in good health. The CDR3 protein is CASSPGGILAKNIQYF. CDR3 coding DNA: TGTGCCAGCTCACCGGGCGGGATTTTAGCCAAAAACATTCAGTACTTC.